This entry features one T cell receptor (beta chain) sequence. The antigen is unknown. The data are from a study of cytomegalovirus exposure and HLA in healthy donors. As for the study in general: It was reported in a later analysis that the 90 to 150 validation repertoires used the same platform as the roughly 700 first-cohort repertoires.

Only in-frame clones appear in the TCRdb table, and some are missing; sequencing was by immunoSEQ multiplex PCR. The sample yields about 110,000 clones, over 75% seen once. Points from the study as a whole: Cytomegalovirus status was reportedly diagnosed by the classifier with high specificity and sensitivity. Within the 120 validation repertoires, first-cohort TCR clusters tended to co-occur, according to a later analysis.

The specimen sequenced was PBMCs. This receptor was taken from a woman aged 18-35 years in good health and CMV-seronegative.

This chain's CDR3 is CASSVGSLAISYNEQFF. CDR3 bases: TGTGCCAGCAGCGTCGGAAGTCTAGCGATCTCCTACAATGAGCAGTTCTTC. The chain links TRBV9 to TRBJ2-1, with D tentatively TRBD2 (6 bases). V was shortened by 2 bases and J by 0 bases, with 15 bases between the two germline ends. Germline V gene sequence: CDR1 SGDLS, CDR2 YYNGEE. CDR3 length: 17 amino acids.